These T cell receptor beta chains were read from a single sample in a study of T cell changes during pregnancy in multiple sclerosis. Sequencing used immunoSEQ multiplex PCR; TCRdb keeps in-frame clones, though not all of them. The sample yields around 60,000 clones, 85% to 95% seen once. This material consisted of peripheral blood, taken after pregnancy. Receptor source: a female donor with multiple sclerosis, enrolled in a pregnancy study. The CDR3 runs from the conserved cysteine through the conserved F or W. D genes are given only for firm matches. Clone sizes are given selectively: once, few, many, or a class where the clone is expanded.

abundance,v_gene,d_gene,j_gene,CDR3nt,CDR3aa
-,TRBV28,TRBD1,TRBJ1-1,TGTGCCAGCACCAAGGGGGACAGACACACTGAAGCTTTCTTT,CASTKGDRHTEAFF
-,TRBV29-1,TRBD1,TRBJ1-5,TGCAGCGTCACCGGGACAGGTGAAAGTCAGCCCCAGCATTTT,CSVTGTGESQPQHF
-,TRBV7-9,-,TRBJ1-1,TGTGCCAGCAGCCGCGTAGGACAGACAGGTTACTACACTGAAGCTTTCTTT,CASSRVGQTGYYTEAFF
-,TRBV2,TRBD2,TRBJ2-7,TGTGCCAGCTCAGGACTAGCGACGCCCTACGAGCAGTACTTC,CASSGLATPYEQYF
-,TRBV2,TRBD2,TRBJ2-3,TGTGCCAGCGGGGGACCGGGACTAGCGGTGCAGCAGTATTTT,CASGGPGLAVQQYF
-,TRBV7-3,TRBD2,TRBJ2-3,TGTGCCAGCAGCTTAATCGGTGTGCGGGAGAAGAAGTATTTT,CASSLIGVREKKYF
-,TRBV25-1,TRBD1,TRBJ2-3,TGTGCCAGCACGGACAGGGCAACAGATACGCAGTATTTT,CASTDRATDTQYF
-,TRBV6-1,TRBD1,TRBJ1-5,TGTGCCAGCAGTGGCGACCTGGGACAGGGTAGCAATCAGCCCCAGCATTTT,CASSGDLGQGSNQPQHF
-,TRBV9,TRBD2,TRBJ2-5,TGTGCCAGCAGCGTAGGAAGAGCGGGGGGGCCACAAGAGACCCAGTACTTC,CASSVGRAGGPQETQYF
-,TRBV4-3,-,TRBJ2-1,TGCGCCAGCAGCCATGGACTCGGGGCCTACAATGAGCAGTTCTTC,CASSHGLGAYNEQFF
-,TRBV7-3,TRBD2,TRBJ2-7,TGTGCCAGCAGCTTACAAGCGGGACCCTACGAGCAGTACTTC,CASSLQAGPYEQYF
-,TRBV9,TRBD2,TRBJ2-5,TGTGCCAGCAGCGTATTCCCGCTAGCGGGATTGAAGACCCAGTACTTC,CASSVFPLAGLKTQYF
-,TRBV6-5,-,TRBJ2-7,TGTGCCAGCAGTTATCAGGGCGTTGGCTCCTACGAGCAGTACTTC,CASSYQGVGSYEQYF
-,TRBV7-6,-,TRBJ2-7,TGTGCCAGCAGCCGAGGCACGGCCTACGAGCAGTACTTC,CASSRGTAYEQYF
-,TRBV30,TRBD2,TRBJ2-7,TGTGCCTACACGGCGGGAGTAGGCGAGCAGTACTTC,CAYTAGVGEQYF
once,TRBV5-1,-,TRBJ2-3,TGCGCCAGCAGCTTGGTTGGCATCCAGACAGATACGCAGTATTTT,CASSLVGIQTDTQYF
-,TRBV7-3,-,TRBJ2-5,TGTGCCAGCAGCTTAACGGGCGGAGGGCCCCCCGAGACCCAGTACTTC,CASSLTGGGPPETQYF
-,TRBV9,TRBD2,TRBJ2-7,TGTGCCAGCAGCCCGGGGACTACGGCCTACGAGCAGTACTTC,CASSPGTTAYEQYF
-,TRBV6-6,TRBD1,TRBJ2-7,TGTGCCAGCAGCGATCCAGCCGGGACAGCCTACGAGCAGTACTTC,CASSDPAGTAYEQYF
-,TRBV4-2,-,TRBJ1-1,TGTGCCAGCAGCCAACCGTTTGCGGTAGTGAACACTGAAGCTTTCTTT,CASSQPFAVVNTEAFF
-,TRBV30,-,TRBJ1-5,TGTGCCTGGAGTGAGCACAATCAGCCCCAGCATTTT,CAWSEHNQPQHF
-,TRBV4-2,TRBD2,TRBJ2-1,TGTGCCAGCAGCCAAAACCTAGCGGGAGGCGATGAGCAGTTCTTC,CASSQNLAGGDEQFF
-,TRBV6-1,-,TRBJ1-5,TGTGCCAGCAGTGCGTTTACGGGGGGAGAGCCCCAGCATTTT,CASSAFTGGEPQHF
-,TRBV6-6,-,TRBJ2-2,TGTGCCAGCAGGGTCAGGGACGGGGAGCTGTTTTTT,CASRVRDGELFF
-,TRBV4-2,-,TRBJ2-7,TGTGCCAGCAGCCAAGATGGGCTAGCGCTAATCAACGAGCAGTACTTC,CASSQDGLALINEQYF
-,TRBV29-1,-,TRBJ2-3,TGCAGCGTTGAAATGGTCAGGCTCGAGTCTTACCCCACGCAGTATTTT,CSVEMVRLESYPTQYF
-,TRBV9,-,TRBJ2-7,TGTGCCAGCAGCGGTAGACAGACTCCCTACGAGCAGTACTTC,CASSGRQTPYEQYF
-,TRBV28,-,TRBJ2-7,TGTGCCAGCAGTTTAGTTGGTTATCCGAGCTCCTACGAGCAGTACTTC,CASSLVGYPSSYEQYF
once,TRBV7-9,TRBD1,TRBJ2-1,TGTGCCAGCACAAATACAGGGGGCTCCTACAATGAGCAGTTCTTC,CASTNTGGSYNEQFF
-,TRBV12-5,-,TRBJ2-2,TGTGCTAGTGGATCGGGAACCGGGTGGCTCAGCCCCGGGGAGCTGTTTTTT,CASGSGTGWLSPGELFF
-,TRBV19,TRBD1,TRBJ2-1,TGTGCCACCGACAGGGGAAATGAGCAGTTCTTC,CATDRGNEQFF
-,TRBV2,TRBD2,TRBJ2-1,TGTGCCAGCAGCGCTTCCCTTCTAGCGGGAGTCTACAATGAGCAGTTCTTC,CASSASLLAGVYNEQFF
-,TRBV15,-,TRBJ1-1,TGTGCCACCAGCCCACTACGGCAGGGGAACACTGAAGCTTTCTTT,CATSPLRQGNTEAFF
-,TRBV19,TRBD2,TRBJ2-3,TGTGCCAGTAGTCCGTCCGGGACTAGCGGCACAGATACGCAGTATTTT,CASSPSGTSGTDTQYF